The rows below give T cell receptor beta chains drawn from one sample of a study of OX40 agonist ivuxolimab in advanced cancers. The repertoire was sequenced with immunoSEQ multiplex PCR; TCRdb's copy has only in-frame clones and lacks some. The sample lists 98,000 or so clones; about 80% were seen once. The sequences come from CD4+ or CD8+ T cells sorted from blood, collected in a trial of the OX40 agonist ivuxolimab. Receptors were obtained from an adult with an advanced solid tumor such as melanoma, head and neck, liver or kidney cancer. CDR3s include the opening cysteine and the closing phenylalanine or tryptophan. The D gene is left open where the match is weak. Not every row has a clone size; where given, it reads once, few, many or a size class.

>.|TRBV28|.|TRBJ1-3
CATQVFRAISGNTIYF
TGTGCCACCCAGGTTTTCAGGGCAATCTCTGGAAACACCATATATTTT
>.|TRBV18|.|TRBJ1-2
CASSPGGWDGYTF
TGTGCCAGCTCCCCGGGGGGATGGGACGGCTACACCTTC
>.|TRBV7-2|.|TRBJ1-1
CASATMVGVTEAFF
TGTGCCAGCGCAACAATGGTAGGGGTCACTGAAGCTTTCTTT
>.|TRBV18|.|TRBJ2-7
CASSPPSSYEQYF
TGTGCCAGCTCACCACCCAGCTCCTACGAGCAGTACTTC
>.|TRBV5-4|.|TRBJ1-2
CASSSPGTEGYTF
TGTGCCAGCAGCTCTCCGGGGACGGAAGGCTACACCTTC
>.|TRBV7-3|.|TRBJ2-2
CASSPRRDGELFF
TGTGCCAGCAGCCCACGTAGGGACGGGGAGCTGTTTTTT
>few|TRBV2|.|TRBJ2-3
CASSEGRGGVTDTQYF
TGTGCCAGCAGTGAAGGGAGAGGCGGGGTGACAGATACGCAGTATTTT
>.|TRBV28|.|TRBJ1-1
CASSLIDRFPGTEAFF
TGTGCCAGCAGTTTGATAGACAGGTTCCCCGGCACTGAAGCTTTCTTT
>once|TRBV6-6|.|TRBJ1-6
CASSYSIAHNSPLHF
TGTGCCAGCAGTTACTCGATTGCCCATAATTCACCCCTCCACTTT
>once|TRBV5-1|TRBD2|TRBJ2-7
CASSPGLAGAYEQYF
TGCGCCAGCAGCCCGGGACTAGCGGGAGCCTACGAGCAGTACTTC
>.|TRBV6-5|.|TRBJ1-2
CASSPREGGSFGYTF
TGTGCCAGCAGCCCCCGGGAAGGGGGTAGTTTTGGCTACACCTTC
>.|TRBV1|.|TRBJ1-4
CTSSRRTGCLSEKLFF
TGCACCAGCAGCCGTCGGACAGGTTGCCTCAGTGAAAAACTGTTTTTT
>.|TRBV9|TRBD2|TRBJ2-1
CASSPGLAENNEQFF
TGTGCCAGCAGCCCGGGACTAGCGGAGAACAATGAGCAGTTCTTC
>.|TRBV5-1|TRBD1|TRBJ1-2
CASSLGQGGGTYGYTF
TGCGCCAGCAGCTTGGGACAGGGCGGGGGGACCTATGGCTACACCTTC
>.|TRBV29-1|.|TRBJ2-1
CSVELAGTHNEQFF
TGCAGCGTTGAATTGGCAGGGACCCACAATGAGCAGTTCTTC
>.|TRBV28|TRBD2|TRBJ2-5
CASSLRGGIAGFQETQYF
TGTGCCAGCAGTTTACGCGGGGGGATCGCCGGGTTTCAAGAGACCCAGTACTTC